This TCR beta chain was captured in a study of blood T cell repertoires in COVID-19. This CDR3 has 15 amino acids. CDR1 is SGHRS and CDR2 is YFSETQ in the germline V gene. Trimming took off 1 base at V and 5 bases at J, with 16 bases between the two ends. Generated by immunoSEQ multiplex PCR, the TCRdb table keeps only in-frame clones and is missing some. Of around 100,000 clones in the sample, roughly 92% were seen once. This clone was detected only once. This sequence originates from a woman aged 45-60 years with COVID-19, enrolled during active disease. J is TRBJ2-7 and V is TRBV5-1, with a possible D match to TRBD2 (5 bases). Specimen: peripheral blood. The CDR3, as DNA: TGCGCCAGCAGCTTGATGACCGGGGTACGGGACGAGCAGTACTTC. Its protein product is CASSLMTGVRDEQYF.